Below are 18 T cell receptor beta chains sequenced from a single sample in a study of T cells after yellow fever vaccination. TCRdb reprocessed the 5' RACE reads with MiXCR, giving one entry per CDR3 protein. The data show about 580,000 distinct CDR3 sequences, roughly 17% seen once. Material: PBMCs, obtained 5 to 6 days after the first yellow fever vaccination. The receptors derive from a man between 18 and 35 years old who received the YFV17D yellow fever vaccine.

The chain is built from TRBV4-3 and TRBJ1-1, with 7 bases aligning to TRBD1. V lost 0 bases, J lost 1 base, and 2 bases stayed unmatched. The germline V gene encodes CDR1 LGHNA and CDR2 YSLEER. The CDR3 loop spans 15 amino acids. CDR3 nucleotides: TGCGCCAGCAGCCAAGAGGGACAGTCGAACACTGAAGCTTTCTTT. It is translated as CASSQEGQSNTEAFF.

This sequence joins TRBV6-1 and TRBJ2-7; 7 bases are shared with TRBD1. Germline values: CDR1 MNHNS, CDR2 SASEGT. V was pared by 6 bases and J by 6 bases, with 11 bases of the junction left unmatched. CDR3 length: 14 residues. The CDR3 loop reads CASSLGQVGVEQYF. The CDR3 bases are TGTGCCAGCAGCCTTGGACAGGTCGGGGTCGAGCAGTACTTC.

This clonotype was seen a handful of times. The chain employs TRBV29-1 and TRBJ2-3; TRBD1 matches at 8 bases. The length of the CDR3 is 16 residues. Germline values: CDR1 SQVTM, CDR2 ANQGSEA. V was pared by 0 bases and J by 11 bases, with 16 bases of the junction left unmatched. The CDR3 DNA reads TGCAGCGTTGAAGACAGGGGTCACAGGGGGTCCCCCCGGCAGTATTTT. The encoded protein is CSVEDRGHRGSPRQYF.

Ten or more counts support this clonotype. The chain is built from TRBV6-5 and TRBJ1-1; D is unresolved. Germline CDR1 reads MNHEY; CDR2 reads SVGAGI. Trimming pared 2 bases from V and 1 base from J, leaving 11 bases between. The CDR3 covers 15 residues. In DNA form, the CDR3 reads TGTGCCAGCAGTTACCCGTCCGGACCGAACACTGAAGCTTTCTTT. It yields the protein CASSYPSGPNTEAFF.

This clonotype has just a few counts. The chain links TRBV25-1 to TRBJ2-6; D might be TRBD1 (5 bases). V was trimmed by 2 bases and J by 2 bases, leaving 13 bases between them. The germline V gene encodes CDR1 MGHDK and CDR2 SYGVNS. This CDR3 spans 17 amino acids. The CDR3 spells CASSETPQGPGANVLTF. CDR3 coding DNA: TGTGCCAGCAGTGAAACTCCTCAGGGTCCTGGGGCCAACGTCCTGACTTTC.

The chain links TRBV7-3 to TRBJ2-3; 7 nucleotides align to TRBD2. The V and J ends lost 4 bases and 0 bases, in that order; junction bases with no gene match: 7. Per germline, CDR1 SGHTA and CDR2 FQGTGA. This CDR3 region has 16 residues. The CDR3 DNA reads TGTGCCAGCAGCTATCGCGCGGGGGTCAGCACAGATACGCAGTATTTT. Amino acid sequence: CASSYRAGVSTDTQYF. The full variable domain, in which reference TRBV7-3 and TRBJ2-3 provide the parts outside the CDR3, is GAGVSQTPSNKVTEKGKYVELRCDPISGHTALYWYRQSLGQGPEFLIYFQGTGAADDSGLPNDRFFAVRPEGSVSTLKIQRTERGDSAVYLCASSYRAGVSTDTQYFGPGTRLTVL.

The chain carries TRBV12-3 or TRBV12-4 and TRBJ1-5; 12 positions match TRBD1. With 5 bases clipped from V and 10 bases from J, the junction kept 9 bases outside the gene matches. The CDR3 contains 15 residues. The CDR3 coding sequence is TGTGCCAGCAGTCCCCCCGGGACAGGGGGCCCTCCCCAGCATTTT. It specifies CASSPPGTGGPPQHF.

The rearrangement uses TRBV12-3 or TRBV12-4 and TRBJ2-5; D assignment may be TRBD1 or TRBD2 (6 bases each). The CDR3 totals 15 residues. Trimming removed 2 bases at V and 5 bases at J, with 15 bases between. CDR3 amino acids: CASSLRGTRGETQYF. The CDR3, as DNA: TGTGCCAGCAGTTTAAGGGGGACCCGGGGGGAGACCCAGTACTTC.

This clonotype was recorded a few times. This sequence joins TRBV10-1 and TRBJ2-5, with 11 bases aligning to TRBD1. J was trimmed by 4 bases and V by 6 bases; bases with no gene match: 10. The CDR3 sequence is 16 residues long. CDR1 is WNHNN, CDR2 SYGVQD, per germline (reference sequence). CDR3 DNA: TGCGCCAGCAGCCCAAGACGGGACAGGGGGAGAGAGACCCAGTACTTC. Encoded protein: CASSPRRDRGRETQYF.

CDR3 amino acids: CASRTPGLRPGNEQFF. In DNA, the CDR3 is TGCGCCAGCAGGACACCGGGACTCCGCCCGGGGAATGAGCAGTTCTTC. V gene TRBV10-1 combines with J gene TRBJ2-1, with D perhaps matching TRBD2 (6 bases). The CDR3 totals 16 residues. Trimming took off 6 bases at V and 7 bases at J, with 22 bases between the two ends. Looked up from germline, CDR1 is WNHNN and CDR2 is SYGVQD (reference sequence).

The V call is TRBV6-2 or TRBV6-3, the J call TRBJ1-1; D ambiguous. The V end lost 0 bases, the J end lost 4 bases, and 12 bases lay between the germline ends. CDR1 MNHEY and CDR2 SVGEGT come from the germline V gene. This CDR3 region has 15 residues. The CDR3: CASSYSPVRGTEAFF. The CDR3 DNA sequence: TGTGCCAGCAGTTACTCGCCCGTTCGAGGCACTGAAGCTTTCTTT.

The CDR3 region is CASRRTQGGDEQFF. As DNA, the CDR3 is TGTGCCAGCAGACGGACCCAGGGGGGCGATGAGCAGTTCTTC. The chain is built from TRBV7-2 and TRBJ2-1, with D possibly TRBD1 on 7 matching bases. CDR3 length equals 14 residues. V dropped 6 bases and J dropped 8 bases, with 17 bases sitting between them. The germline V gene has CDR1 SGHTA and CDR2 FQGNSA.

This clonotype was observed a handful of times. This chain connects TRBV12-3 or TRBV12-4 to TRBJ1-2; 9 nucleotides line up with TRBD1. The CDR3 totals 13 residues. Unmatched junction bases numbered 5, after V lost 3 bases and J lost 9 bases. The DNA of the CDR3 is TGTGCCAGCAGTTTTCGGACAGGGGTTAGCTACACCTTC. This sequence encodes CASSFRTGVSYTF.

This chain joins TRBV6-1 and TRBJ2-2; 8 bases are a match to TRBD2. The CDR3 is made up of 14 amino acids. Germline lookup yields CDR1 MNHNS and CDR2 SASEGT. J was trimmed by 6 bases and V by 5 bases; bases with no gene match: 5. In nucleotides, the CDR3 is TGTGCCAGCAGTCGGGGACTAGAGTCCGGGGAGCTGTTTTTT. Protein sequence: CASSRGLESGELFF.

The chain joins TRBV20-1 to TRBJ2-3; no firm D call. This CDR3 has 15 residues. CDR1 and CDR2 (germline): DFQATT, SNEGSKA (reference sequence). V was clipped by 3 bases and J by 0 bases, with 13 bases between them. CDR3 sequence: CSASKVKISTDTQYF. The DNA of the CDR3 is TGCAGTGCTAGTAAGGTGAAAATTAGCACAGATACGCAGTATTTT.

This clonotype came up a few times. The chain links TRBV28 to TRBJ1-2; D not certain. Deletions cut 1 base from V and 10 bases from J, with 10 bases between. The germline V gene encodes CDR1 MDHEN and CDR2 SYDVKM. The CDR3 runs to 12 residues. CDR3 loop: CASSLLLSDYTF. The CDR3 DNA sequence: TGTGCCAGCAGTTTATTACTCTCTGACTACACCTTC.

This chain connects TRBV6-1 to TRBJ2-7, with 7 bases fitting TRBD1. The V gene end was trimmed by 7 bases and the J gene end by 0 bases; junction bases not matched to a gene: 3. Per germline, CDR1 MNHNS and CDR2 SASEGT. This CDR3 region has 13 residues. CDR3 coding DNA: TGTGCCAGCAATAGACAGGGCTCCTACGAGCAGTACTTC. Translated: CASNRQGSYEQYF.

This clonotype was detected a few times. The rearrangement uses TRBV30 and TRBJ2-3, with 7 positions matching TRBD2. This CDR3 spans 14 amino acids. Germline lookup yields CDR1 GTSNPN and CDR2 SVGIG (reference sequence). J was trimmed by 2 bases and V by 3 bases; bases with no gene match: 5. CDR3 sequence (DNA): TGTGCCTGGAGCTGGGACTACTCCACAGATACGCAGTATTTT. Translated: CAWSWDYSTDTQYF.